Following are 8 T cell receptor beta chains from one sample sequenced in a study of T and B cells in COVID-19 patients. TRB rearrangements were amplified by multiplex PCR with BIOMED2 TRB-A/B primers. One entry per CDR3 protein results from TCRdb running MiXCR on the multiplex PCR reads. The sample comprises roughly 4,700 distinct CDR3 sequences, 25% to 35% of which are singletons, and 24% rests with the top ten. Blood genomic DNA input for TRB amplification was about 240-550 ng. Sequenced material: blood. These receptors were collected from a human donor who had recovered from COVID-19.

The chain couples TRBV7-9 to TRBJ2-1; TRBD1 or TRBD2 may be the D gene (5 bases each). The germline CDR1 and CDR2 sequences are SEHNR and FQNEAQ (reference sequence). Trimming removed 6 bases from V and 8 bases from J, with 20 bases in between. This CDR3 is 15 amino acids long. This CDR3 is CASRTGLTEGHEQFF. The CDR3 bases are TGTGCCAGCAGGACGGGCCTCACAGAGGGACATGAGCAGTTCTTC.

This clonotype is labeled large. The chain is built from TRBV6-2 or TRBV6-3 and TRBJ2-1; 8 nucleotides match TRBD2. From germline, CDR1 is MNHEY and CDR2 SVGEGT. This CDR3 region has 17 residues. The J segment lost 4 bases and the V segment lost 6 bases, leaving 14 bases of the junction unmatched. The CDR3 reads CASSQRILAAIYNEQFF. The CDR3, as DNA: TGTGCCAGCAGCCAGAGGATACTAGCGGCGATATACAATGAGCAGTTCTTC.

The DNA for the CDR3 is TGTGCCAGCAGTTTACTAGCGGGAGAATCCTACGAGCAGTACTTC. This gives the protein CASSLLAGESYEQYF. The rearrangement links TRBV27 to TRBJ2-7; TRBD2 agrees at 10 bases. Germline-derived CDR1 and CDR2 are MNHEY and SMNVEV (reference sequence). The CDR3 spans 15 residues. Germline trimming cut 2 bases from V and 1 base from J; bases unmatched to any gene: 2.

This clonotype was detected only once. One end of the junction fails to match germline, which may point to a read error. The chain carries TRBV18 and TRBJ1-2; 7 nucleotides align to TRBD1. The CDR3 is 13 residues long. Looked up from germline, CDR1 is KGHSH and CDR2 is LQKENI. Written as DNA, the CDR3 is TGTGCCAGCTCACCACAGGGGGCAGACCGATACATCTTC. Residues: CASSPQGADRYIF.

This clonotype turned up a few times. The chain employs TRBV6-4 and TRBJ1-6; 10 bases line up with TRBD1. The junction had 2 bases not matched to a gene; V was cut back by 2 bases and J by 7 bases. There are 15 residues in the CDR3. From germline, CDR1 is MRHNA and CDR2 SNTAGT. DNA of the CDR3: TGTGCCAGCAGTGACGAGACAGGGGGCAATTCACCCCTCCACTTT. Translating it yields CASSDETGGNSPLHF.

J is TRBJ1-4 and V is TRBV6-9; 8 nucleotides align to TRBD1. The CDR3 is 18 residues long. With V trimmed by 7 bases and J by 0 bases, 13 bases remained unmatched. The V gene's germline CDR1 is MNHGY and CDR2 SVAAGI. CDR3 coding DNA: TGTGCCAGCACCCACATGCCAGGACAGGGCGCAACTAATGAAAAACTGTTTTTT. The encoded protein is CASTHMPGQGATNEKLFF.

Relative to its sample, this clonotype is large. The genes are TRBV29-1 and TRBJ2-3, with 7 bases that match TRBD2. The junction had 4 bases not matched to a gene; V was cut back by 3 bases and J by 1 base. This CDR3 has 14 residues. Looked up from germline, CDR1 is SQVTM and CDR2 is ANQGSEA. The CDR3 bases are TGCAGCGTTGAGCTCACTAGCGGCACAGATACGCAGTATTTT. Translated, it gives CSVELTSGTDTQYF.

The chain combines TRBV6-5 with TRBJ1-6; 10 positions match TRBD1. Trimming took 7 bases from V and 7 from J; bases not matched to a gene: 7. The V gene's germline CDR1 is MNHEY and CDR2 SVGAGI. The CDR3 runs to 15 residues. DNA of the CDR3: TGTGCCAGCATTGACGAGACAGGGGGCAATTCACCCCTCCACTTT. As protein: CASIDETGGNSPLHF.